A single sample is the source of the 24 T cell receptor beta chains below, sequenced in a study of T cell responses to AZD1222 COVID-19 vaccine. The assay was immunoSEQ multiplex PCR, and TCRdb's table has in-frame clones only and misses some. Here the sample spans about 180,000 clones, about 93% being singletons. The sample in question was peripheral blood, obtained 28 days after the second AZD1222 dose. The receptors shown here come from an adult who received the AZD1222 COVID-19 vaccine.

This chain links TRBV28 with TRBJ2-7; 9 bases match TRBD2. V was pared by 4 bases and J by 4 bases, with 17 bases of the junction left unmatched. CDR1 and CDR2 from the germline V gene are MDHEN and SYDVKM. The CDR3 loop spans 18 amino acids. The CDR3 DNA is TGTGCCAGCAGTTCGGACGGGGCGGGAGGGCTTGTTGTTTACGAGCAGTACTTC. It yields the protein CASSSDGAGGLVVYEQYF. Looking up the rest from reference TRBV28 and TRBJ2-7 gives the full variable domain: DVKVTQSSRYLVKRTGEKVFLECVQDMDHENMFWYRQDPGLGLRLIYFSYDVKMKEKGDIPEGYSVSREKKERFSLILESASTNQTSMYLCASSSDGAGGLVVYEQYFGPGTRLTVT.

CDR3 sequence reads: CAISGDTWAYGYTF. The CDR3 DNA reads TGTGCCATCAGTGGCGACACATGGGCCTATGGCTACACCTTC. The chain links TRBV10-3 to TRBJ1-2; no clear D gene. Germline assignment: CDR1 ENHRY and CDR2 SYGVKD. V was clipped by 4 bases and J by 4 bases, with 13 bases between them. The CDR3 covers 14 residues.

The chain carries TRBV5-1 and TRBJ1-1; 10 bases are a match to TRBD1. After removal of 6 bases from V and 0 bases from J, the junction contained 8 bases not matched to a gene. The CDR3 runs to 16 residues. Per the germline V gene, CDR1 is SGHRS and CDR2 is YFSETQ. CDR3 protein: CASTPGTGAMNTEAFF. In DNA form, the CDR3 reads TGCGCCAGCACCCCCGGGACAGGGGCGATGAACACTGAAGCTTTCTTT.

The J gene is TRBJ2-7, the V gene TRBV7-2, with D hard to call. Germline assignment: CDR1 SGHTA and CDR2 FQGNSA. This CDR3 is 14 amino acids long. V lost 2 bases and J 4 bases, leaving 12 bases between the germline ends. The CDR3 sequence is CASSLSGPIYEQYF. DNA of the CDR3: TGTGCCAGCAGCTTATCAGGACCGATTTACGAGCAGTACTTC.

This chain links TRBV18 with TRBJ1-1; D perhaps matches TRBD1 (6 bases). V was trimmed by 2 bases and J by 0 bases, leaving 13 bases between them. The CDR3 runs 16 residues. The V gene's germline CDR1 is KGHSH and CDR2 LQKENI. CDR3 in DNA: TGTGCCAGCTCACCATCCGGGGGCGAAATGAACACTGAAGCTTTCTTT. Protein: CASSPSGGEMNTEAFF.

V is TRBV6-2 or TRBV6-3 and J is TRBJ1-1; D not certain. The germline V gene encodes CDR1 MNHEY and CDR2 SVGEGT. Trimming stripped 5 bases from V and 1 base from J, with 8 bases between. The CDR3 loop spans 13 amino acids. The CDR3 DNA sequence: TGTGCCAGCAGTGACCACAGGAACACTGAAGCTTTCTTT. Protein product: CASSDHRNTEAFF.

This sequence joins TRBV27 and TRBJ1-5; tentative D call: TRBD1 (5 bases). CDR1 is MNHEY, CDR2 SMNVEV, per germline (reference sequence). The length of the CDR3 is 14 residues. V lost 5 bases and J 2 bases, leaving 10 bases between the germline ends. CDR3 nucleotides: TGTGCCAGCAGTATCAGGGTAGGCAATCAGCCCCAGCATTTT. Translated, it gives CASSIRVGNQPQHF.

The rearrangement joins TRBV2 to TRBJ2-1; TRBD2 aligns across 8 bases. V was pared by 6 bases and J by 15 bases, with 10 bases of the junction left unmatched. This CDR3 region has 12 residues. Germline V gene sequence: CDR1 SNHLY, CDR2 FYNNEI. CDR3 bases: TGTGCCAGCAGGGAAACCGGGACTAGGTGGTTCTTC. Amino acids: CASRETGTRWFF. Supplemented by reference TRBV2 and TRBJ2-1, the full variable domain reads EPEVTQTPSHQVTQMGQEVILRCVPISNHLYFYWYRQILGQKVEFLVSFYNNEISEKSEIFDDQFSVERPDGSNFTLKIRSTKLEDSAMYFCASRETGTRWFFGPGTRLTVL.

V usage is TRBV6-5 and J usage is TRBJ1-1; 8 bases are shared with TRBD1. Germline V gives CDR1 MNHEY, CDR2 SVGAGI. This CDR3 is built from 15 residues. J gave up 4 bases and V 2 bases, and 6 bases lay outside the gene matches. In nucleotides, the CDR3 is TGTGCCAGCAGTTACAATCCCACAGGGGGCACTGAAGCTTTCTTT. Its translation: CASSYNPTGGTEAFF.

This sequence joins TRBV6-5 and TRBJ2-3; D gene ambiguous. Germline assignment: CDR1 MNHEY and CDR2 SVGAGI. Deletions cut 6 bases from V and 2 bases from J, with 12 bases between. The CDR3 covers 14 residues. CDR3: CASRAESYTDTQYF. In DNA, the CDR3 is TGTGCCAGCAGAGCCGAGTCATACACAGATACGCAGTATTTT.

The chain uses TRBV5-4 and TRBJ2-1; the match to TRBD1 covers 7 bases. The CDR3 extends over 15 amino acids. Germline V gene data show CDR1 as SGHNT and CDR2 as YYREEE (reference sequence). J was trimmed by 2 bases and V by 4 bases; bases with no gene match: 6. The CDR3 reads CASSPGGQAYNEQFF. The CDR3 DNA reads TGTGCCAGCAGCCCGGGTGGACAGGCCTACAATGAGCAGTTCTTC.

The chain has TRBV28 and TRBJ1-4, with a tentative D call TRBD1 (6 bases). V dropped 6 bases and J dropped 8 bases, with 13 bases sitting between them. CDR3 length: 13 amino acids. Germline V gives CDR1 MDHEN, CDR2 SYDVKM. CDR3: CASRGQPAEKLFF. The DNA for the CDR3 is TGTGCCAGCAGAGGACAGCCCGCAGAAAAACTGTTTTTT.

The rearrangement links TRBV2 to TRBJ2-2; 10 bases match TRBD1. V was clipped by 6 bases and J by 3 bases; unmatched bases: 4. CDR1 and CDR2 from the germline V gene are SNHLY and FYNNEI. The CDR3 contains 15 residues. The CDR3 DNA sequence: TGTGCCAGCAGGGTCGGGACAGGGGACACCGGGGAGCTGTTTTTT. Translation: CASRVGTGDTGELFF.

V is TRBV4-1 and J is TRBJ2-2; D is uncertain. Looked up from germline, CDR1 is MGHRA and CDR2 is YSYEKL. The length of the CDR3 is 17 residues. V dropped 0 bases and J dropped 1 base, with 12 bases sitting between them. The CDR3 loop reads CASSQETRLRNTGELFF. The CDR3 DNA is TGCGCCAGCAGCCAAGAAACGAGACTGAGGAACACCGGGGAGCTGTTTTTT.

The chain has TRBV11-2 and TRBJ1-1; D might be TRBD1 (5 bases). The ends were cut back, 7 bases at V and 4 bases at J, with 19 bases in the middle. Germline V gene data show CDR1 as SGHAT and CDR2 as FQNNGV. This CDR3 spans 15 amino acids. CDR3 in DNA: TGTGCCAGCACCAAAGGGGAGGGTTGGGGCACTGAAGCTTTCTTT. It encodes CASTKGEGWGTEAFF.

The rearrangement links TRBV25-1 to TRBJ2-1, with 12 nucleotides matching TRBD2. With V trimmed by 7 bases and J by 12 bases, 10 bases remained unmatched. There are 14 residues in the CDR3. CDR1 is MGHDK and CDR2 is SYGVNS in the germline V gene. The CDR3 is CASIEASGGAGQFF. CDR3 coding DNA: TGTGCCAGCATAGAGGCTAGCGGGGGGGCAGGGCAGTTCTTC.

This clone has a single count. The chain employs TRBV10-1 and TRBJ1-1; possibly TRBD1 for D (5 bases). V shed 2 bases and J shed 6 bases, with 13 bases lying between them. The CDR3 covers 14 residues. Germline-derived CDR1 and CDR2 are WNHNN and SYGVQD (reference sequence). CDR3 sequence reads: CASSELGLGAEAFF. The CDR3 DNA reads TGCGCCAGCAGTGAGCTTGGGTTGGGGGCTGAAGCTTTCTTT.

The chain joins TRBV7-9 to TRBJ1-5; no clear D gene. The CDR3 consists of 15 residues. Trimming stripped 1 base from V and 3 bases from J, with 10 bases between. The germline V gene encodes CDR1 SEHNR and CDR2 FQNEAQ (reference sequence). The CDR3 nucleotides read TGTGCCAGCAGCTTAGGCACAGTTATCAATCAGCCCCAGCATTTT. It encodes CASSLGTVINQPQHF.

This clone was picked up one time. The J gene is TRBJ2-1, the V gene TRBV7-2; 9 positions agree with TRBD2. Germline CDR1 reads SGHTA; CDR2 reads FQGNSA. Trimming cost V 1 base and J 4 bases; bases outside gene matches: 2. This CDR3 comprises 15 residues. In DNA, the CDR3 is TGTGCCAGCAGCTTAGGCGGGGGGGCGTACAATGAGCAGTTCTTC. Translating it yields CASSLGGGAYNEQFF.

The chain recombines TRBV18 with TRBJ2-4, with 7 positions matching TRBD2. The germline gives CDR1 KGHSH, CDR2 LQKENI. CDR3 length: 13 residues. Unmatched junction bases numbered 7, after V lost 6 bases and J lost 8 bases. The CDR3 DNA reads TGTGCCAGCTCGCCGATTCGGGGGGACATTCAGTACTTC. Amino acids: CASSPIRGDIQYF. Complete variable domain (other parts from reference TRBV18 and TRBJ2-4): NAGVMQNPRHLVRRRGQEARLRCSPMKGHSHVYWYRQLPEEGLKFMVYLQKENIIDESGMPKERFSAEFPKEGPSILRIQQVVRGDSAAYFCASSPIRGDIQYFGAGTRLSVL.

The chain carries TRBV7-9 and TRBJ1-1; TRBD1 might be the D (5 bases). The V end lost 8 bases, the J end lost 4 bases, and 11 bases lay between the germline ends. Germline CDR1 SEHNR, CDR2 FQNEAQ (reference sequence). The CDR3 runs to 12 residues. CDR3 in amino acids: CASARAGTEAFF. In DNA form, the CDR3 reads TGTGCCAGCGCCAGGGCTGGCACTGAAGCTTTCTTT.

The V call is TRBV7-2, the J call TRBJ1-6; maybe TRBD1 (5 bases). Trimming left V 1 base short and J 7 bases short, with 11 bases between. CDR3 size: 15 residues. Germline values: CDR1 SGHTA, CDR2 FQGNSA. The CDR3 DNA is TGTGCCAGCAGCTTAGGGAGGGGCCCCAATTCACCCCTCCACTTT. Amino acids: CASSLGRGPNSPLHF.

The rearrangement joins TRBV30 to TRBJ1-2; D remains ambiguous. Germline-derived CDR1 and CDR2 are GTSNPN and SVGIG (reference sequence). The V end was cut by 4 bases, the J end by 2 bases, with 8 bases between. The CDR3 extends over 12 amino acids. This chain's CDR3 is CAWKELNYGYTF. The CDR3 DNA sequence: TGTGCCTGGAAAGAATTGAACTATGGCTACACCTTC.

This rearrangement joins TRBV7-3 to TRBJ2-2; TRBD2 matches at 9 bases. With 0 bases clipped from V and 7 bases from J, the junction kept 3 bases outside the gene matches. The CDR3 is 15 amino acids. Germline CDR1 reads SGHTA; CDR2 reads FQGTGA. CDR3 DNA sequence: TGTGCCAGCAGCTTAACTAGCGGGGGCCACGGGGAGCTGTTTTTT. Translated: CASSLTSGGHGELFF.